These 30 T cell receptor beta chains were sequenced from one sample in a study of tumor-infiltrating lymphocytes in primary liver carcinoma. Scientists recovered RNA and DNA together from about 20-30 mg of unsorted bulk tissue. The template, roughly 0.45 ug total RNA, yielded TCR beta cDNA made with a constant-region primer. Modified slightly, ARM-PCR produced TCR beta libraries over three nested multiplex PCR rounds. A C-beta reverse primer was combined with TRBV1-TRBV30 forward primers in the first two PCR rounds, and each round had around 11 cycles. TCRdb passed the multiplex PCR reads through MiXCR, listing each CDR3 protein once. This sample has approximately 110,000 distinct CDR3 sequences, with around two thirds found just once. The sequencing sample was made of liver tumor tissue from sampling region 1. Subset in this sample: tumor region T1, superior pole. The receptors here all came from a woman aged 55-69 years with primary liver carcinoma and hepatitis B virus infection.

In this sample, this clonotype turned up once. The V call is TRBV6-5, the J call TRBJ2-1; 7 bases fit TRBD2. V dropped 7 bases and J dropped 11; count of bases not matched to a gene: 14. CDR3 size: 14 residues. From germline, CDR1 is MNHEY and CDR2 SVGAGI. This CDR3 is CASTPPTGGLKQFF. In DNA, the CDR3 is TGTGCCAGCACCCCCCCGACGGGAGGACTTAAGCAGTTCTTC.

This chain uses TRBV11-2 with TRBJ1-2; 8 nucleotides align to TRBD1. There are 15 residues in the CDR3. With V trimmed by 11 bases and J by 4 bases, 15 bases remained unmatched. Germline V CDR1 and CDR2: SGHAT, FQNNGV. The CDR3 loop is CACNSQGGYGYGYTF. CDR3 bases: TGTGCCTGCAACTCACAGGGGGGCTATGGCTATGGCTACACCTTC. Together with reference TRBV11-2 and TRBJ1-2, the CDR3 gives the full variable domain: EAGVAQSPRYKIIEKRQSVAFWCNPISGHATLYWYQQILGQGPKLLIQFQNNGVVDDSQLPKDRFSAERLKGVDSTLKIQPAKLEDSAVYLCACNSQGGYGYGYTFGSGTRLTVV.

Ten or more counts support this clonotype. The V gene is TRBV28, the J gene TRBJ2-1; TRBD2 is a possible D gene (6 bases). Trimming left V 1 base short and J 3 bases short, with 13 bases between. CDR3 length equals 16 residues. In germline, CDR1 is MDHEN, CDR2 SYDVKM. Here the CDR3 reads CASSLLTSGRYNEQFF. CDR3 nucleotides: TGTGCCAGCAGTTTATTAACCAGCGGGCGCTACAATGAGCAGTTCTTC.

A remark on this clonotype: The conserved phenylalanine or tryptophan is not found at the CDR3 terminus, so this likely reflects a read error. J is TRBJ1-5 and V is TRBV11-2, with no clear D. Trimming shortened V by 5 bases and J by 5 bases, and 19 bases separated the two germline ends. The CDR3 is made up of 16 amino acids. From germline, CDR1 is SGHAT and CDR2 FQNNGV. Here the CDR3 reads CASSARYGIADQPQHY. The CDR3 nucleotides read TGTGCCAGCAGCGCAAGATACGGGATCGCAGATCAGCCCCAGCATTAT.

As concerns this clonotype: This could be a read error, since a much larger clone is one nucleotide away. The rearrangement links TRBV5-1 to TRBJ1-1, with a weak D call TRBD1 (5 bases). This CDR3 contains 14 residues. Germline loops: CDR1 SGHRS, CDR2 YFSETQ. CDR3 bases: TGCGCCAGCAGCTTGATTCAGGGAAACACTGATGCTTTCTTT. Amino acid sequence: CASSLIQGNTDAFF.

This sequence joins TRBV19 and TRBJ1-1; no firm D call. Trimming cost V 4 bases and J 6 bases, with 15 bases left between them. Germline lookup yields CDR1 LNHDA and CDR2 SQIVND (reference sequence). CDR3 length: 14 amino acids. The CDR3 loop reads CASSNTYGCAEAFF. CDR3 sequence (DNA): TGTGCCAGTAGTAACACATATGGATGCGCTGAAGCTTTCTTT.

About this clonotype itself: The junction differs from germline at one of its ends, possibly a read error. The DNA for the CDR3 is TGTGCCAGCAGCTTAGATGGGGGGGGGGACTACCAGCAGCACTTC. Protein product: CASSLDGGGDYQQHF. This chain joins TRBV11-2 and TRBJ2-7; TRBD2 agrees at 7 bases. The germline gives CDR1 SGHAT, CDR2 FQNNGV. The CDR3 runs 15 residues.

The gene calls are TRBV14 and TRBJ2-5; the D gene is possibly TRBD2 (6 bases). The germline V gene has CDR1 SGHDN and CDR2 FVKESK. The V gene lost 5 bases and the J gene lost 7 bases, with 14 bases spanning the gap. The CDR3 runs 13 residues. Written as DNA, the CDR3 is TGTGCCAGCAGCTATAGCGGAACGGGGACCCAGTACTTC. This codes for CASSYSGTGTQYF.

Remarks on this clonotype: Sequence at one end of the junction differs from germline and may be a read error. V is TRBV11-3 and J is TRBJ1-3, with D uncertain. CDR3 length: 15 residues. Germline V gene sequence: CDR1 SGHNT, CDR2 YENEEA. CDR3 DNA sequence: TGTGCCAGCAGCTCGGGCAGTAACTCTGGAAAGACCATATATTTT. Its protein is CASSSGSNSGKTIYF.

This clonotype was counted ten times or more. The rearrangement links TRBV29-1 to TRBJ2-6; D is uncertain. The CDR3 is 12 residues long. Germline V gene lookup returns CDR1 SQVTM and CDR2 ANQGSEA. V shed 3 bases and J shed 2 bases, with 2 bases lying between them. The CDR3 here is CSVDPGANVLTF. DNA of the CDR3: TGCAGCGTTGACCCTGGGGCCAACGTCCTGACTTTC.

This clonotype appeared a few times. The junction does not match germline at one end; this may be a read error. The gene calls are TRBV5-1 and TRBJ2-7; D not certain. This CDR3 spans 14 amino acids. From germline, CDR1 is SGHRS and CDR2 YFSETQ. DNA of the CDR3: TGCGACAGCAGCTTGGCAGTTTCAGTAGGCGAGCAGTACTTC. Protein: CDSSLAVSVGEQYF.

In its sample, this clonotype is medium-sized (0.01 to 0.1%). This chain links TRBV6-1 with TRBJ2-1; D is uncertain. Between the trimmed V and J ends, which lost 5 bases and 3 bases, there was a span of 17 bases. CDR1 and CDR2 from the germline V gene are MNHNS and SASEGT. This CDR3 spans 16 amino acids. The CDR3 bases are TGTGCCAGCAGTCATGGGCTGAGGCGAGACTACAATGAGCAGTTCTTC. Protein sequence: CASSHGLRRDYNEQFF.

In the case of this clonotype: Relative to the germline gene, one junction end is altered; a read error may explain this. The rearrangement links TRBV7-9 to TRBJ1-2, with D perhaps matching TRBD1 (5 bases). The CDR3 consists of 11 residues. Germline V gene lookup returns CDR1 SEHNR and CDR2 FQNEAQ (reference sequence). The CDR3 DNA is TGTGCCAGCAGTTTGGGGGATGGCTACATCTTC. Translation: CASSLGDGYIF. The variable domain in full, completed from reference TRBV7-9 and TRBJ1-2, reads DTGVSQNPRHKITKRGQNVTFRCDPISEHNRLYWYRQTLGQGPEFLTYFQNEAQLEKSRLLSDRFSAERPKGSFSTLEIQRTEQGDSAMYLCASSLGDGYIFGSGTRLTVV.

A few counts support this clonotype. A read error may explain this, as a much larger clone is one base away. The DNA for the CDR3 is TGTGCCAGCAGCCCCACAATCGGGGGGGTTTACAGTGAGCAGTTCTTC. Amino acid sequence: CASSPTIGGVYSEQFF. This rearrangement joins TRBV11-2 to TRBJ2-1; 8 nucleotides line up with TRBD2. The CDR3 runs 16 residues. Germline V gene data show CDR1 as SGHAT and CDR2 as FQNNGV.

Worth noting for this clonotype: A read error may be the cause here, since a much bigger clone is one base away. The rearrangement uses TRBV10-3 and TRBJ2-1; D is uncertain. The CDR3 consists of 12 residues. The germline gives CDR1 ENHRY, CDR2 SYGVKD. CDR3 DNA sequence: TGTGACATCAGAGCGAGTGGGGATGAGCAGTTCTTC. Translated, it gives CDIRASGDEQFF.

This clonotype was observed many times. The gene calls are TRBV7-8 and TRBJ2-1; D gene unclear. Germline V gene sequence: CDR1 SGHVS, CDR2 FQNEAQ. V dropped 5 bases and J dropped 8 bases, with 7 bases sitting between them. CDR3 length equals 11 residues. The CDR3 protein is CASSPLYEQFF. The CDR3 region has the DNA TGTGCCAGCAGCCCCCTTTATGAGCAGTTCTTC.

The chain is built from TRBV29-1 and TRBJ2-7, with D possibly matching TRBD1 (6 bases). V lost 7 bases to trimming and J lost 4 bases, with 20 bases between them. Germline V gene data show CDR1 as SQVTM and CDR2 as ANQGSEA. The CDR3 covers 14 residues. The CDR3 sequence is CSAEGHEYPYEQYF. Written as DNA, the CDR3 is TGCAGCGCCGAGGGACATGAGTATCCTTACGAGCAGTACTTC.

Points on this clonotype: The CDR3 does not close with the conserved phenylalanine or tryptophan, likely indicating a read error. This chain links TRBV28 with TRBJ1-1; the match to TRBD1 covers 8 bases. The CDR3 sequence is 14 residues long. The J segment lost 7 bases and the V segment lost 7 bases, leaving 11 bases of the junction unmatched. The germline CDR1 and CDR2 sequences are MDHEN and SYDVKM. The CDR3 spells CASNHYQGAGEAFL. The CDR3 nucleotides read TGTGCCAGCAATCACTACCAGGGGGCCGGTGAAGCTTTCCTT.

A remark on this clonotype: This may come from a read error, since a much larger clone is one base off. This CDR3 reads CTSSPVSGRSYEQYF. The DNA of the CDR3 is TGTACCAGCAGCCCTGTCAGCGGGAGGTCCTACGAGCAGTACTTC. This sequence joins TRBV12-3 or TRBV12-4 and TRBJ2-7; 9 bases map to TRBD2. The CDR3 runs 15 residues.

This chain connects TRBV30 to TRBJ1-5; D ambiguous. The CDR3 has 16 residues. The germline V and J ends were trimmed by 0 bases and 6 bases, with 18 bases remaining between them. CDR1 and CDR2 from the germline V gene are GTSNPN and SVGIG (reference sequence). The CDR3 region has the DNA TGTGCCTGGAGTGTATATGGCCAAGCCCCGCTTCAGCCCCAGCATTTT. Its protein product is CAWSVYGQAPLQPQHF. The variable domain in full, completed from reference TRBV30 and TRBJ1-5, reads SQTIHQWPATLVQPVGSPLSLECTVEGTSNPNLYWYRQAAGRGLQLLFYSVGIGQISSEVPQNLSASRPQDRQFILSSKKLLLSDSGFYLCAWSVYGQAPLQPQHFGDGTRLSIL.

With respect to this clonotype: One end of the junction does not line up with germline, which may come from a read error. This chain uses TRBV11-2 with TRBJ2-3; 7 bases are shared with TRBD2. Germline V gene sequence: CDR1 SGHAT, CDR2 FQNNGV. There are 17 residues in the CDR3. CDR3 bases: TGTGCCAGCAGCTTAGTGGGTCTAACGACTAGCACAGATACGCAGTATTTC. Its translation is CASSLVGLTTSTDTQYF.

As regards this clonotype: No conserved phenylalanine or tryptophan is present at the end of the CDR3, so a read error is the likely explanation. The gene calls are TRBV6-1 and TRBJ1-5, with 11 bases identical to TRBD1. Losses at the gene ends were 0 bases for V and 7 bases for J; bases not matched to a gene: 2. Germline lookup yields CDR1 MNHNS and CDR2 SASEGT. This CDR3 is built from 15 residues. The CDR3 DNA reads TGTGCCAGCAGTGAAGCCGGACAGGGGGCGCAGCCCCAGCATCTT. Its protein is CASSEAGQGAQPQHL.

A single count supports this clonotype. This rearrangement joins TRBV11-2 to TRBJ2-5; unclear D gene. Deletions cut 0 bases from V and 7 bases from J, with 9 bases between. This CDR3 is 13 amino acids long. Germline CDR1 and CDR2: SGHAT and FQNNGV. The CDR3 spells CASSLEPDVTQYF. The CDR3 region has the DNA TGTGCCAGCAGCTTAGAGCCCGATGTGACCCAGTACTTC.

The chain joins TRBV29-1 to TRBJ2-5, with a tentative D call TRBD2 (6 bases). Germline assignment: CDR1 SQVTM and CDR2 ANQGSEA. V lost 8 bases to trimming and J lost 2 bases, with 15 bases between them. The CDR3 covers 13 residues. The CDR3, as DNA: TGCAGCATGCCTGGACTACCGCAAGAGACCCAGTACTTC. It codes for CSMPGLPQETQYF.

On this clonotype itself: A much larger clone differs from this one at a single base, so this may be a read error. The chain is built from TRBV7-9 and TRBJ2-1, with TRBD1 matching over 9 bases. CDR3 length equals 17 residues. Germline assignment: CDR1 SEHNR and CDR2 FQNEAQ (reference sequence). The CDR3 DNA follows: TGTGCCAGCAGCGCCCCTGGAACAGGGGGCTTCTACAATGAGCGGTTCTTC. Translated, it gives CASSAPGTGGFYNERFF.

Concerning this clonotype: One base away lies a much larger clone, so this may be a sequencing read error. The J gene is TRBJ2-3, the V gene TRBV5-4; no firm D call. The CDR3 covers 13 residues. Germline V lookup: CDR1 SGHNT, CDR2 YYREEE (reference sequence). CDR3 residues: CASGLAGTDTQYF. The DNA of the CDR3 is TGTGCCAGCGGCTTGGCAGGCACAGATACGCAGTATTTT.

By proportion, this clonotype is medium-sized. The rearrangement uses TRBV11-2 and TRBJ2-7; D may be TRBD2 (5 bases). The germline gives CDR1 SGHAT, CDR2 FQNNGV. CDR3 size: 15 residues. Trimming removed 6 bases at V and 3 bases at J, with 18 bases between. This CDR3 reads CASRKTSLEIYEQYF. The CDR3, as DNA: TGTGCCAGCAGGAAAACTAGTCTCGAGATCTACGAGCAGTACTTC.

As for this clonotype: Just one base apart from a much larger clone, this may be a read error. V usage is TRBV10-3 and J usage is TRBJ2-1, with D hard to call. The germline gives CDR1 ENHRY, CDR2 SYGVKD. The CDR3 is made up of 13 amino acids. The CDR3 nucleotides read TGTGCCATCAGTGAGTCGGGGTCCAATGAGCAGTCCTTC. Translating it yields CAISESGSNEQSF.

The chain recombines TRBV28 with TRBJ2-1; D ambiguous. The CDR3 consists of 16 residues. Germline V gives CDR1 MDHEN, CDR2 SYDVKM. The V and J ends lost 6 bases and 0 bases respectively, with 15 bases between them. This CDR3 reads CASSPQVRSSYNEQFF. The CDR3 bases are TGTGCCAGCAGCCCCCAGGTTCGGAGCTCCTACAATGAGCAGTTCTTC.

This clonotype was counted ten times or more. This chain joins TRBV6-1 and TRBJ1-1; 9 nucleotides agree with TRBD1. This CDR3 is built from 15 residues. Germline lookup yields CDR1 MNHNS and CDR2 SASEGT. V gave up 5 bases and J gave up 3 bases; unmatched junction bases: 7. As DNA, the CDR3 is TGTGCCAGCAGTAGTTTCCGGGACAGGGACACTGAAGCTTTCTTT. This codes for CASSSFRDRDTEAFF.